The source of this T cell receptor beta chain is a study of blood T cells in healthy people across ages. A sample-barcoded 5' primer and a J-beta primer mix were used in a second PCR of about 6 to 12 cycles. One entry per CDR3 protein results from TCRdb running MiXCR on the 5' RACE reads. The table shows approximately 1.5 million distinct CDR3 sequences, with about 35% occurring only once. The CDR3 is 17 residues long. Trimming removed 1 base from V and 9 bases from J, with 22 bases in between. As regards this clonotype: The antigen is undetermined.

Findings of the study overall: Samples with more naive T cells showed higher observed beta diversity.

This rearrangement joins TRBV12-3 or TRBV12-4 to TRBJ2-1, with D perhaps matching TRBD2 (7 bases). The sequencing sample was made of blood. This TCR derives from a woman in her thirties in good health. CDR3 bases: TGTGCCAGCAGTTTAGGGGGGGGGCTCCCAAATTTGTGTGAGCAGTTCTTC. Its translation: CASSLGGGLPNLCEQFF.